The 30 T cell receptor beta chains below all came from one sample that was sequenced in a study of blood T cell repertoires in COVID-19 (dated by TCRdb to about 2020). The library was obtained by the immunoSEQ multiplex PCR assay. In TCRdb, the immuneACCESS table is reduced to in-frame sequences with V and J assigned. These tables do not hold every clone; where another copy was compared, an unresolved V gene accounts for under half, and the others remain unexplained. The sample table lists 200,000 to 250,000 clones, about 88% of them with a count of one. 0.98% of the sample is held by the ten biggest clonotypes. The sequenced material came from peripheral blood. The receptors come from a man aged 40-49 years with acute or convalescent COVID-19.

This chain connects TRBV18 to TRBJ1-1, with 7 bases fitting TRBD1. In germline, CDR1 is KGHSH, CDR2 LQKENI. This CDR3 has 15 residues. V trimming: 0 bases; J trimming: 4 bases; junction bases outside the gene matches: 5. The CDR3: CASSPPSDRSTEAFF. The DNA for the CDR3 is TGTGCCAGCTCACCACCGTCGGACAGGAGCACTGAAGCTTTCTTT.

Written as DNA, the CDR3 is TGTGCCAGCAGCATAATGAGGAACACTGAAGCTTTCTTT. It codes for CASSIMRNTEAFF. J is TRBJ1-1 and V is TRBV11-3; D is unresolved. The CDR3 spans 13 residues. The V gene lost 5 bases and the J gene lost 1 base, with 8 bases spanning the gap. The germline gives CDR1 SGHNT, CDR2 YENEEA. Full variable domain (missing parts from reference TRBV11-3 and TRBJ1-1): EAGVVQSPRYKIIEKKQPVAFWCNPISGHNTLYWYLQNLGQGPELLIRYENEEAVDDSQLPKDRFSAERLKGVDSTLKIQPAELGDSAVYLCASSIMRNTEAFFGQGTRLTVV.

The gene calls are TRBV6-2 or TRBV6-3 and TRBJ2-1, with 7 bases aligning to TRBD1. CDR3 length: 15 amino acids. After removal of 5 bases from V and 2 bases from J, the junction contained 6 bases not matched to a gene. CDR1 and CDR2 (germline): MNHEY, SVGEGT. CDR3 sequence (DNA): TGTGCCAGCAGTAAACAGGGGCCTACCTACAATGAGCAGTTCTTC. Translation: CASSKQGPTYNEQFF.

This chain joins TRBV6-2 or TRBV6-3 and TRBJ1-2; D call uncertain. CDR3 length: 15 residues. The V and J ends lost 2 bases and 0 bases respectively, with 10 bases between them. Germline loops: CDR1 MNHEY, CDR2 SVGEGT. The CDR3 nucleotides are TGTGCCAGCAGTTACGGCCCGGAGGCTAACTATGGCTACACCTTC. Protein sequence: CASSYGPEANYGYTF.

This chain joins TRBV19 and TRBJ1-2, with D perhaps matching TRBD1 (6 bases). The CDR3 has 14 residues. CDR1 and CDR2 (germline): LNHDA, SQIVND (reference sequence). The V and J ends lost 2 bases and 3 bases respectively, with 10 bases between them. CDR3 amino acids: CASSIFPGDYGYTF. CDR3 in DNA: TGTGCCAGTAGTATATTCCCAGGGGACTATGGCTACACCTTC.

In its sample, this clone was seen once. The chain has TRBV6-1 and TRBJ1-5, with D possibly being TRBD1 (5 bases). Between the trimmed V and J ends, which lost 4 bases and 0 bases, there was a span of 13 bases. CDR1 and CDR2 from the germline V gene are MNHNS and SASEGT. The CDR3 runs 16 residues. The CDR3 loop reads CASSVIDSNSNQPQHF. The DNA of the CDR3 is TGTGCCAGCAGTGTAATAGACAGCAATAGCAATCAGCCCCAGCATTTT.

The V call is TRBV28, the J call TRBJ1-5, with D maybe TRBD1 (5 bases). CDR1 and CDR2 (germline): MDHEN, SYDVKM. The germline V and J ends were trimmed by 8 bases and 4 bases, with 9 bases remaining between them. This CDR3 is built from 12 residues. This CDR3 reads CASGAINQPQHF. The CDR3 coding sequence is TGTGCCAGCGGGGCAATTAATCAGCCCCAGCATTTT.

This chain connects TRBV6-5 to TRBJ1-4; 8 nucleotides line up with TRBD1. V lost 4 bases and J lost 8; bases outside the gene matches: 9. This CDR3 has 15 residues. Per germline, CDR1 MNHEY and CDR2 SVGAGI. The CDR3 loop reads CASSSPTGEGEKLFF. The CDR3 nucleotides read TGTGCCAGCAGTTCTCCGACAGGGGAAGGAGAAAAACTGTTTTTT.

J is TRBJ2-5 and V is TRBV5-4, with 7 bases that match TRBD2. Germline V lookup: CDR1 SGHNT, CDR2 YYREEE (reference sequence). This CDR3 contains 14 residues. J lost 5 bases, V lost 0 bases, and 4 bases had no gene match. CDR3 protein: CASSLAGGGETQYF. The DNA for the CDR3 is TGTGCCAGCAGCTTGGCGGGGGGAGGGGAGACCCAGTACTTC.

J is TRBJ1-1 and V is TRBV6-5; D is unclear. Germline CDR1 and CDR2: MNHEY and SVGAGI. V was clipped by 7 bases and J by 6 bases, with 9 bases between them. This CDR3 contains 11 residues. CDR3 region: CASNEYSEAFF. CDR3 sequence (DNA): TGTGCCAGCAACGAATACTCTGAAGCTTTCTTT.

The chain has TRBV24-1 and TRBJ2-7; 7 bases match TRBD1. The CDR3 extends over 16 amino acids. Germline V lookup: CDR1 KGHDR, CDR2 SFDVKD. V shed 3 bases, J shed 1 base, and the junction held 8 bases outside the gene matches. The CDR3 sequence is CATSDVPGQLSYEQYF. CDR3 nucleotide sequence: TGTGCCACCAGTGATGTACCGGGACAGCTGTCCTACGAGCAGTACTTC.

A few counts support this clone. The genes are TRBV5-1 and TRBJ1-6; a weak D match, TRBD1 (5 bases). Deletions cut 4 bases from V and 7 bases from J, with 15 bases between. The CDR3 length is 15 residues. CDR1 SGHRS and CDR2 YFSETQ come from the germline V gene. The CDR3 reads CASSRGTGPNSPLHF. CDR3 DNA sequence: TGCGCCAGCAGCCGGGGGACCGGCCCAAATTCACCCCTCCACTTT.

The chain employs TRBV19 and TRBJ2-1, with TRBD1 identical over 8 bases. Germline V gene data show CDR1 as LNHDA and CDR2 as SQIVND (reference sequence). The J segment lost 9 bases and the V segment lost 3 bases, leaving 10 bases of the junction unmatched. CDR3 length equals 15 residues. The CDR3 protein is CASSIWTGQRPEQFF. The CDR3 nucleotides are TGTGCCAGTAGTATTTGGACAGGGCAGCGTCCTGAGCAGTTCTTC.

This clone came up a few times. The chain joins TRBV7-8 to TRBJ1-1, with TRBD1 matching 8 bases. This CDR3 comprises 14 residues. V lost 4 bases to trimming and J lost 6 bases; unmatched junction nucleotides: 7. The germline CDR1 and CDR2 sequences are SGHVS and FQNEAQ. CDR3 residues: CASSSGQGRAEAFF. For the CDR3, the DNA is TGTGCCAGCAGCTCCGGACAGGGCCGCGCTGAAGCTTTCTTT.

This clone was picked up a small number of times. The chain joins TRBV7-2 to TRBJ1-2, with a possible D match to TRBD1 (5 bases). Looked up from germline, CDR1 is SGHTA and CDR2 is FQGNSA. Trimming shortened V by 5 bases and J by 6 bases, and 16 bases separated the two germline ends. The CDR3 runs to 14 residues. The CDR3 DNA sequence: TGTGCCAGCAGCGTCCCGGGGGGGTTTGATGGCTACACCTTC. This encodes CASSVPGGFDGYTF.

The V call is TRBV30, the J call TRBJ1-2; D remains ambiguous. V shed 3 bases and J shed 1 base, with 9 bases lying between them. The CDR3 is made up of 13 amino acids. The V gene's germline CDR1 is GTSNPN and CDR2 SVGIG (reference sequence). CDR3 region: CAWSDGDNYGYTF. CDR3 in DNA: TGTGCCTGGAGCGACGGGGATAACTATGGCTACACCTTC.

The rearrangement joins TRBV5-1 to TRBJ2-5, with D perhaps matching TRBD1 (6 bases). V was shortened by 4 bases and J by 1 base, with 14 bases between the two germline ends. CDR3 length: 15 residues. CDR1 SGHRS and CDR2 YFSETQ come from the germline V gene. CDR3 bases: TGCGCCAGCAGCCATGGACAGAGTACCCAAGAGACCCAGTACTTC. The encoded protein is CASSHGQSTQETQYF.

This clone appeared a single time. The chain uses TRBV7-3 and TRBJ1-1; D not resolved. Germline V gives CDR1 SGHTA, CDR2 FQGTGA. This CDR3 has 13 residues. The V gene lost 2 bases and the J gene lost 11 bases, with 15 bases spanning the gap. CDR3 region: CASSLEPRGSAFF. The CDR3 nucleotides read TGTGCCAGCAGCTTAGAACCCCGGGGATCGGCTTTCTTT.

The chain links TRBV11-1 to TRBJ2-1; TRBD1 might be the D (5 bases). The CDR3 is made up of 13 amino acids. The germline V gene encodes CDR1 SGHAT and CDR2 FQDESV (reference sequence). V dropped 1 base and J dropped 7 bases, with 8 bases sitting between them. The CDR3 protein is CASSLGPGNEQFF. The CDR3 DNA follows: TGTGCCAGCAGCTTAGGGCCAGGGAATGAGCAGTTCTTC.

The chain uses TRBV28 and TRBJ1-6, with 11 nucleotides matching TRBD1. The V gene end was trimmed by 2 bases and the J gene end by 6 bases; junction bases not matched to a gene: 6. This CDR3 has 17 residues. Looked up from germline, CDR1 is MDHEN and CDR2 is SYDVKM. The CDR3 sequence: CASSLTGQGASNSPLHF. The CDR3, as DNA: TGTGCCAGCAGTTTAACAGGACAGGGGGCCTCTAATTCACCCCTCCACTTT.

This sequence joins TRBV19 and TRBJ2-1, with unresolved D. This CDR3 has 13 amino acids. V gave up 10 bases and J gave up 7 bases, with 17 bases separating them. Per germline, CDR1 LNHDA and CDR2 SQIVND (reference sequence). The CDR3 DNA is TGTGCCACCCGTCTAACCGCGGCGAATGAGCAGTTCTTC. It yields the protein CATRLTAANEQFF.

This chain connects TRBV5-1 to TRBJ1-6; 10 bases map to TRBD1. CDR3 length: 16 residues. The junction had 9 bases not matched to a gene; V was cut back by 4 bases and J by 8 bases. CDR1 is SGHRS, CDR2 YFSETQ, per germline. CDR3 in DNA: TGCGCCAGCAGCCCTTTGACAGGGGGCGAGGATTCACCCCTCCACTTT. Amino acid sequence: CASSPLTGGEDSPLHF. Based on the CDR3 plus reference TRBV5-1 and TRBJ1-6, the full variable domain is KAGVTQTPRYLIKTRGQQVTLSCSPISGHRSVSWYQQTPGQGLQFLFEYFSETQRNKGNFPGRFSGRQFSNSRSEMNVSTLELGDSALYLCASSPLTGGEDSPLHFGNGTRLTVT.

The V and J genes are TRBV7-3 and TRBJ2-2, with TRBD1 as a possible D gene (5 bases). The CDR3 runs 15 residues. The V and J ends lost 0 bases and 5 bases respectively, with 10 bases between them. The germline V gene has CDR1 SGHTA and CDR2 FQGTGA. This CDR3 is CASSLTQGWTGELFF. CDR3 nucleotides: TGTGCCAGCAGCTTAACCCAGGGCTGGACCGGGGAGCTGTTTTTT.

The count of this clone is one. The V call is TRBV7-2, the J call TRBJ2-1; 9 nucleotides match TRBD2. The germline CDR1 and CDR2 sequences are SGHTA and FQGNSA. V gave up 0 bases and J gave up 4 bases; unmatched junction bases: 1. The CDR3 has 15 amino acids. CDR3 coding DNA: TGTGCCAGCAGCTTAGCGCTAGCGGGGTACAATGAGCAGTTCTTC. As protein: CASSLALAGYNEQFF. The entire variable domain, with the rest obtained from reference TRBV7-2 and TRBJ2-1, is as follows: GAGVSQSPSNKVTEKGKDVELRCDPISGHTALYWYRQSLGQGLEFLIYFQGNSAPDKSGLPSDRFSAERTGGSVSTLTIQRTQQEDSAVYLCASSLALAGYNEQFFGPGTRLTVL.

The V gene is TRBV7-8, the J gene TRBJ2-3, with D hard to call. The CDR3 has 14 amino acids. Germline assignment: CDR1 SGHVS and CDR2 FQNEAQ. V lost 5 bases and J 1 base, leaving 10 bases between the germline ends. CDR3 protein: CASSRYTGTDTQYF. The CDR3 DNA reads as TGTGCCAGCAGCCGTTATACTGGCACAGATACGCAGTATTTT.

This sequence joins TRBV18 and TRBJ1-2; 12 bases fit TRBD1. The length of the CDR3 is 15 residues. The V gene end was trimmed by 4 bases and the J gene end by 6 bases; junction bases not matched to a gene: 6. The germline V gene has CDR1 KGHSH and CDR2 LQKENI. The CDR3 nucleotides are TGTGCCAGCTCACTGGCCGGGACAGGGGGCGATGGCTACACCTTC. Translation gives CASSLAGTGGDGYTF.

The chain recombines TRBV5-1 with TRBJ2-1; TRBD2 aligns across 8 bases. The ends lost 5 bases at V and 7 bases at J; junction bases unmatched: 17. Looked up from germline, CDR1 is SGHRS and CDR2 is YFSETQ. CDR3 length equals 17 residues. CDR3 sequence: CASSHGTRIAGSNEQFF. The CDR3, as DNA: TGCGCCAGCAGTCATGGGACTCGGATAGCGGGGTCAAATGAGCAGTTCTTC.

V gene TRBV2 combines with J gene TRBJ2-3; 11 bases match TRBD2. V dropped 4 bases and J dropped 0; count of bases not matched to a gene: 0. Germline V gene sequence: CDR1 SNHLY, CDR2 FYNNEI. The CDR3 sequence is 15 residues long. In DNA form, the CDR3 reads TGTGCCAGCAGTGCTAGCGGGGGGAGCACAGATACGCAGTATTTT. Protein sequence: CASSASGGSTDTQYF. The full variable domain, rest sourced from reference TRBV2 and TRBJ2-3, is EPEVTQTPSHQVTQMGQEVILRCVPISNHLYFYWYRQILGQKVEFLVSFYNNEISEKSEIFDDQFSVERPDGSNFTLKIRSTKLEDSAMYFCASSASGGSTDTQYFGPGTRLTVL.

The J gene is TRBJ2-7, the V gene TRBV6-5; D is possibly TRBD1 (6 bases). Between the trimmed V and J ends, which lost 3 bases and 2 bases, there was a span of 17 bases. The germline V gene encodes CDR1 MNHEY and CDR2 SVGAGI. This CDR3 has 16 residues. For the CDR3, the DNA is TGTGCCAGCAGTTATAGCGTCGGGACACTCACCTACGAGCAGTACTTC. This translates into CASSYSVGTLTYEQYF.

V and J are TRBV29-1 and TRBJ2-3, with a tentative D call TRBD2 (7 bases). The V end lost 1 base, the J end lost 4 bases, and 12 bases lay between the germline ends. The germline V gene has CDR1 SQVTM and CDR2 ANQGSEA. The CDR3 contains 14 residues. The CDR3 sequence: CSVEGWGGADTQYF. DNA for the CDR3: TGCAGCGTTGAAGGTTGGGGGGGCGCAGATACGCAGTATTTT.